This T cell receptor beta chain was found in a study of Graves' ophthalmopathy and Graves' hyperthyroidism. Study-level results: Appearing in blood as well were most expanded thyroid clonotypes above 0.001 frequency.

The authors amplified TCR beta CDR3 regions, and they did so from RNA transcripts for repertoire sequencing. First-round RT-PCR with HTBI primers preceded a second-round multiplex PCR. MiXCR was run by TCRdb on the multiplex PCR reads, yielding one entry per CDR3 protein. The table includes 57,000 or so distinct CDR3 sequences, approximately 50% detected once. For this clonotype: Its antigen is still unknown.

J lost 8 bases, V lost 4 bases, and 8 bases had no gene match. Germline V gene data show CDR1 as SGHDN and CDR2 as FVKESK. The CDR3 is 15 amino acids. This clonotype was obtained from an adult woman with Graves' ophthalmopathy. The chain recombines TRBV14 with TRBJ1-6; 7 positions match TRBD1. The sample comprised peripheral blood. In DNA form, the CDR3 reads TGTGCCAGCAGCCCGAGAGGGGGCGTCGATTCACCCCTCCACTTT. The encoded protein is CASSPRGGVDSPLHF.